This T cell receptor (beta chain) was recorded in a study (TCRdb year 2016). To prepare the library, RT-PCR was applied. Instrument on record: Illumina MiSeq. Starting from the raw public reads, TCRdb applied fastp trimming at Q25, assembled clones with MiXCR and retained in-frame beta chains. Entries are consolidated by CDR3 protein sequence, retaining the most common genes and DNA. This sample comprises more than 550,000 distinct CDR3 sequences, approximately 15% of them detected only once. Jointly, the top ten make up 3.6% of the sample. As concerns this clonotype: Its binding antigen is unknown. No per-base quality is available; no much larger clone lies one base away.

Sequenced sample: memory CD4+ T cells from blood. The receptor was derived from a female donor in good health, serving as a healthy control.

CDR3 loop: CSVEGGSKKYGYTF. The nucleotide sequence is TGCAGCGTTGAAGGGGGGAGTAAAAAGTATGGCTACACCTTC. This sequence uses TRBV29-1 and TRBJ1-2; TRBD1 might be the D gene, on 5 matching bases. From the cysteine up to the phenylalanine, the CDR3 has a length of 14 residues. Only the CDR3 DNA is retained, 42 bases long and in frame from the first base. Cut back by 1 base and 5 bases, the V and J ends lie 14 bases apart. The germline V gene gives CDR1 as SQVTM and CDR2 as ANQGSEA. Beyond the CDR3, the reference TRBV29-1 and TRBJ1-2 genes provide the residues; the full variable domain reads: SAVISQKPSRDICQRGTSLTIQCQVDSQVTMMFWYRQQPGQSLTLIATANQGSEATYESGFVIDKFPISRPNLTFSTLTVSNMSPEDSSIYLCSVEGGSKKYGYTFGSGTRLTVV.